The 13 T cell receptor beta chains given below trace back to one sample, sequenced in a study of shared clonotypes between healthy human individuals (dated by TCRdb to about 2020). Library construction relied on the immunoSEQ multiplex PCR assay. The source is immuneACCESS, and TCRdb retained only in-frame sequences with V and J called. Part of the clones is not carried over; for the studies checked, unresolved V genes explain less than half of this, and the remainder is unexplained. The sample table records hundreds of thousands of clones; roughly three quarters of these occur just once. The ten largest clones capture 9.5% to 15% of the sample. The sequenced material came from PBMCs. These TCRs come from a woman in her 40s in good health. Some clones in this sample may be carry-over from other donors' samples.

This chain connects TRBV5-8 to TRBJ1-5; D unclear. The V gene's germline CDR1 is SGHTS and CDR2 YDEGEE. This CDR3 is 11 amino acids long. V lost 2 bases to trimming and J lost 7 bases, with 4 bases between them. The CDR3 spells CASSLRQPQHF. The CDR3 DNA follows: TGTGCCAGCAGCTTACGCCAGCCCCAGCATTTT.

The V and J genes are TRBV10-2 and TRBJ2-1; D gene unclear. V lost 1 base and J lost 5, with 0 bases in between. This CDR3 has 11 residues. The germline gives CDR1 WSHSY, CDR2 SAAADI. The CDR3: CASSEYNEQFF. Written as DNA, the CDR3 is TGCGCCAGCAGTGAGTACAATGAGCAGTTCTTC.

The V and J genes are TRBV19 and TRBJ2-7; a possible D gene is TRBD1 (5 bases). The germline V gene encodes CDR1 LNHDA and CDR2 SQIVND (reference sequence). V was pared by 2 bases and J by 3 bases, with 8 bases between. This CDR3 is built from 13 residues. The CDR3: CASSIQGHYEQYF. The DNA for the CDR3 is TGTGCCAGTAGTATACAAGGACACTACGAGCAGTACTTC.

The gene calls are TRBV28 and TRBJ1-5; D is possibly TRBD1 (5 bases). Germline values: CDR1 MDHEN, CDR2 SYDVKM. Trimming removed 5 bases at V and 3 bases at J, with 17 bases between. This CDR3 contains 16 residues. The CDR3 loop reads CASSLLFTQVNQPQHF. CDR3 bases: TGTGCCAGCAGTCTACTTTTTACACAGGTCAATCAGCCCCAGCATTTT.

The genes are TRBV30 and TRBJ2-7; the D gene could be TRBD1 or TRBD2 (6 bases each). Trimming took off 2 bases at V and 7 bases at J, with 21 bases between the two ends. The germline CDR1 and CDR2 sequences are GTSNPN and SVGIG (reference sequence). The CDR3 contains 15 residues. The CDR3, as DNA: TGTGCCTGGAGTTGGGGGGCAAACAACGACGGGGAGCAGTACTTC. This gives the protein CAWSWGANNDGEQYF. The full variable domain, with the rest looked up from reference TRBV30 and TRBJ2-7, is SQTIHQWPATLVQPVGSPLSLECTVEGTSNPNLYWYRQAAGRGLQLLFYSVGIGQISSEVPQNLSASRPQDRQFILSSKKLLLSDSGFYLCAWSWGANNDGEQYFGPGTRLTVT.

V and J are TRBV5-4 and TRBJ1-1; D perhaps matches TRBD1 (5 bases). Germline V lookup: CDR1 SGHNT, CDR2 YYREEE (reference sequence). The CDR3 is 13 residues long. V lost 4 bases, J lost 7 bases, and 14 bases lay in between. The CDR3 loop is CASSPTGPHEAFF. DNA for the CDR3: TGTGCCAGCAGCCCCACAGGCCCCCATGAAGCTTTCTTT.

A remark on this clone: A much bigger clone sits one base away, suggesting this may be a read error. This chain connects TRBV9 to TRBJ2-7, with 11 bases fitting TRBD1. CDR1 SGDLS and CDR2 YYNGEE come from the germline V gene. V trimming: 4 bases; J trimming: 2 bases; junction bases outside the gene matches: 2. The CDR3 is 14 residues long. The CDR3 protein is CASSRGQGAYEQYF. The CDR3 nucleotides are TGTGCCAGCAGCCGGGGACAGGGGGCCTACGAGCAGTACTTC.

A note on this clone: Other DNA sequences within the sample encode an identical CDR3. V usage is TRBV28 and J usage is TRBJ1-3, with 7 bases fitting TRBD1. This CDR3 spans 14 amino acids. In germline, CDR1 is MDHEN, CDR2 SYDVKM. Unmatched junction bases numbered 4, after V lost 4 bases and J lost 4 bases. The CDR3: CASSSTGSGNTIYF. In DNA form, the CDR3 reads TGTGCCAGCAGTTCGACAGGGTCCGGAAACACCATATATTTT.

This chain connects TRBV6-6 to TRBJ2-5, with D unclear. This CDR3 comprises 13 residues. V lost 0 bases and J lost 5, with 7 bases in between. The germline CDR1 and CDR2 sequences are MNHNY and SVGAGI (reference sequence). The CDR3 nucleotides are TGTGCCAGCAGTTACTCGGGCCGGGAGACCCAGTACTTC. Amino acid sequence: CASSYSGRETQYF.

Here the CDR3 DNA reads TGTGCCAGCAGACCCCCCCCGGGGAACCGGTACGAGCAGTACTTC. This gives the protein CASRPPPGNRYEQYF. The chain carries TRBV25-1 and TRBJ2-5; D is perhaps TRBD2 (5 bases). Gene TRBJ2-7 matches the end of the DNA better, so the J call may be wrong. The CDR3 length is 15 residues. Germline-derived CDR1 and CDR2 are MGHDK and SYGVNS.

The genes are TRBV7-3 and TRBJ1-5, with TRBD1 identical over 7 bases. The V and J ends lost 5 bases and 6 bases, in that order; junction bases with no gene match: 4. The CDR3 runs 13 residues. Germline V lookup: CDR1 SGHTA, CDR2 FQGTGA. As DNA, the CDR3 is TGTGCCAGCAGCCCAGAGGGGGCTCAGCCCCAGCATTTT. Translating it yields CASSPEGAQPQHF. Filled out from reference TRBV7-3 and TRBJ1-5, the complete variable domain reads GAGVSQTPSNKVTEKGKYVELRCDPISGHTALYWYRQSLGQGPEFLIYFQGTGAADDSGLPNDRFFAVRPEGSVSTLKIQRTERGDSAVYLCASSPEGAQPQHFGDGTRLSIL.

The gene calls are TRBV21-1 and TRBJ2-7; the listed D gene, TRBD2, was not tested against the DNA. TRBV21-1 is a known pseudogene. The CDR3 totals 18 residues. The DNA of the CDR3 is TGTGCCAGCAGCAAAGTAGCGGGAGGTCTGCGAACGGGCCTCGAGCAGTATTTC. Translated, it gives CASSKVAGGLRTGLEQYF.

This clone was recorded at least ten times. At the DNA level, this CDR3 is encoded by other sequences in the same sample as well. The chain is built from TRBV25-1 and TRBJ2-7; 11 positions match TRBD1. The CDR3 extends over 15 amino acids. V shed 3 bases and J 3 bases; nucleotides not matched to a gene: 4. CDR1 MGHDK and CDR2 SYGVNS come from the germline V gene. The CDR3: CASSEFGTGGYEQYF. The CDR3 DNA reads TGTGCCAGCAGTGAGTTCGGGACAGGGGGCTACGAGCAGTACTTC.